Below are 27 T cell receptor beta chains sequenced from a single sample in a study of blood T cell repertoires in COVID-19. The data were produced by immunoSEQ multiplex PCR, yet TCRdb's version contains in-frame clones alone and is incomplete. The sample includes around 500,000 clones, approximately 87% of them seen just once. The sequencing sample was made of PBMCs or T cells enriched from blood (not recorded which). All receptors come from a woman aged 35 to 49 who had recovered from COVID-19.

The chain is built from TRBV6-5 and TRBJ1-2, with 8 bases aligning to TRBD1. The CDR3 has 13 amino acids. Trimming removed 6 bases from V and 2 bases from J; junction bases left unmatched: 2. Germline CDR1 MNHEY, CDR2 SVGAGI. This chain's CDR3 is CASRDRENYGYTF. Written as DNA, the CDR3 is TGTGCCAGCAGGGACAGGGAAAACTATGGCTACACCTTC.

The chain carries TRBV6-5 and TRBJ2-7; TRBD1 agrees at 7 bases. Trimming at V came to 7 bases and at J to 3 bases, leaving 6 bases not matched to a gene. The germline V gene encodes CDR1 MNHEY and CDR2 SVGAGI. The CDR3 totals 13 residues. The CDR3 is CASTPRQGYEQYF. The CDR3 nucleotides read TGTGCCAGCACTCCGAGACAGGGCTACGAGCAGTACTTC.

Regarding this clone: The sample carries other DNA sequences with the same CDR3. V gene TRBV20-1 combines with J gene TRBJ1-1; D remains ambiguous. The length of the CDR3 is 11 residues. V was shortened by 0 bases and J by 4 bases, with 3 bases between the two germline ends. CDR1 is DFQATT and CDR2 is SNEGSKA in the germline V gene (reference sequence). The CDR3 DNA reads as TGCAGTGCTAGAGATCGCACTGAAGCTTTCTTT. It codes for CSARDRTEAFF.

The chain employs TRBV10-3 and TRBJ2-7; 8 bases agree with TRBD2. This CDR3 contains 14 residues. The germline V gene encodes CDR1 ENHRY and CDR2 SYGVKD. The junction had 4 bases not matched to a gene; V was cut back by 0 bases and J by 6 bases. Here the CDR3 reads CAISESREGFEQYF. The CDR3 nucleotides read TGTGCCATCAGTGAGTCTCGGGAGGGTTTCGAGCAGTACTTC.

This sequence joins TRBV15 and TRBJ1-3; D possibly corresponds to TRBD1 (5 bases). The CDR3 contains 18 residues. V lost 3 bases and J lost 0, with 18 bases in between. Germline V gene data show CDR1 as LNHNV and CDR2 as YYDKDF (reference sequence). The CDR3 loop is CATSRHSGGISSGNTIYF. CDR3 in DNA: TGTGCCACCAGCAGGCACTCGGGGGGGATTAGCTCTGGAAACACCATATATTTT.

V gene TRBV9 combines with J gene TRBJ2-4; possible D gene TRBD2, 7 bases. The V and J ends lost 4 bases and 7 bases respectively, with 15 bases between them. This CDR3 spans 14 amino acids. Germline lookup yields CDR1 SGDLS and CDR2 YYNGEE. Here the CDR3 reads CASSTGGGGNIQYF. The CDR3 DNA sequence: TGTGCCAGCAGCACCGGAGGGGGGGGCAACATTCAGTACTTC.

In this sample, this clone turned up once. V usage is TRBV5-3 and J usage is TRBJ2-7, with 8 bases lining up with TRBD1. TRBV5-3 is an ORF; its function is uncertain. CDR3 length equals 15 residues. The ends lost 4 bases at V and 2 bases at J; junction bases unmatched: 8. The CDR3, as DNA: TGTGCCAGAAGCGGGCTGAGGACAGGGCCCTACGAGCAGTACTTC. Protein product: CARSGLRTGPYEQYF.

V usage is TRBV19 and J usage is TRBJ1-5; 7 bases align to TRBD1. After removal of 11 bases from V and 0 bases from J, the junction contained 10 bases not matched to a gene. The CDR3 is 15 residues long. The germline CDR1 and CDR2 sequences are LNHDA and SQIVND (reference sequence). The CDR3 coding sequence is TGTGCCGCAAACAGGGACAGAGATAGCAATCAGCCCCAGCATTTT. This encodes CAANRDRDSNQPQHF.

The rearrangement uses TRBV14 and TRBJ2-7; tentative D call: TRBD1 (6 bases). The CDR3 is 15 residues long. V gave up 6 bases and J gave up 5 bases, with 20 bases separating them. The V gene's germline CDR1 is SGHDN and CDR2 FVKESK. The CDR3 bases are TGTGCCAGCAGTCCCCTCGTGACAGGCTCGAACGAGCAGTACTTC. Protein sequence: CASSPLVTGSNEQYF.

For the CDR3, the DNA is TGTGCCAGCAGTTCCCCGACGGGGGGGAACACTGAAGCTTTCTTT. Amino acid sequence: CASSSPTGGNTEAFF. This chain joins TRBV27 and TRBJ1-1, with D tentatively TRBD1 (5 bases). Germline CDR1 MNHEY, CDR2 SMNVEV (reference sequence). Trimming removed 4 bases from V and 1 base from J, with 13 bases in between. The CDR3 is 15 residues long.

The sample holds one count of this clone. The chain is built from TRBV4-3 and TRBJ1-2; D uncertain. This CDR3 has 16 residues. V was shortened by 2 bases and J by 8 bases, with 21 bases between the two germline ends. CDR1 is LGHNA and CDR2 is YSLEER in the germline V gene. The CDR3 DNA reads TGCGCCAGCAGCCAATTCCATTCCGGGAAAACGGGAGGCTACACCTTC. As protein: CASSQFHSGKTGGYTF.

The V call is TRBV29-1, the J call TRBJ2-2, with 7 bases identical to TRBD2. Germline V gives CDR1 SQVTM, CDR2 ANQGSEA. Trimming cost V 4 bases and J 4 bases; bases outside gene matches: 9. The CDR3 sequence is 15 residues long. Here the CDR3 reads CSVGYRLAGTGELFF. In nucleotides, the CDR3 is TGCAGCGTTGGATACCGACTAGCAGGCACCGGGGAGCTGTTTTTT.

This clone is a singleton in its sample. The chain combines TRBV2 with TRBJ1-4, with D unclear. Germline V lookup: CDR1 SNHLY, CDR2 FYNNEI. Deletions cut 6 bases from V and 7 bases from J, with 6 bases between. The CDR3 covers 11 residues. The CDR3 coding sequence is TGTGCCAGCAGGGCAGTTGAAAAACTGTTTTTT. It is translated as CASRAVEKLFF.

This chain uses TRBV6-5 with TRBJ1-3; TRBD1 aligns across 7 bases. V was clipped by 0 bases and J by 4 bases; unmatched bases: 3. The CDR3 totals 15 residues. Germline V CDR1 and CDR2: MNHEY, SVGAGI. CDR3 amino acids: CASSYSQGLGNTIYF. The CDR3 DNA is TGTGCCAGCAGTTACTCACAGGGGCTAGGAAACACCATATATTTT.

This chain joins TRBV9 and TRBJ2-3; 16 bases fit TRBD2. Germline V gene lookup returns CDR1 SGDLS and CDR2 YYNGEE. The junction had 7 bases not matched to a gene; V was cut back by 0 bases and J by 3 bases. CDR3 length: 19 residues. This chain's CDR3 is CASSVEIEGLAGGTDTQYF. The CDR3 region has the DNA TGTGCCAGCAGCGTAGAGATAGAGGGACTAGCGGGAGGGACAGATACGCAGTATTTT.

The chain is built from TRBV7-2 and TRBJ2-1, with 7 bases identical to TRBD1. The CDR3 runs to 15 residues. Germline CDR1 SGHTA, CDR2 FQGNSA. Trimming removed 7 bases from V and 0 bases from J; junction bases left unmatched: 6. The CDR3 sequence is CASTLGQPSYNEQFF. The CDR3 DNA sequence: TGTGCCAGCACCCTGGGACAGCCCTCCTACAATGAGCAGTTCTTC.

This clone was seen once. The chain is built from TRBV5-4 and TRBJ2-1, with 10 bases fitting TRBD2. V trimming: 4 bases; J trimming: 9 bases; junction bases outside the gene matches: 13. CDR3 size: 16 residues. CDR1 and CDR2 from the germline V gene are SGHNT and YYREEE (reference sequence). CDR3 residues: CASSPGGLAGVLEQFF. The CDR3 DNA is TGTGCCAGCAGCCCCGGCGGCCTAGCGGGAGTTCTTGAGCAGTTCTTC.

The chain employs TRBV7-8 and TRBJ2-1; D gene uncertain. This CDR3 has 12 amino acids. Trimming stripped 5 bases from V and 15 bases from J, with 17 bases between. Germline V gives CDR1 SGHVS, CDR2 FQNEAQ. CDR3 nucleotides: TGTGCCAGCAGCCTCCCCCATTCGGTTGCGTTCTTC. This sequence encodes CASSLPHSVAFF.

V is TRBV5-6 and J is TRBJ2-7; the match to TRBD2 covers 10 bases. CDR1 is SGHDT and CDR2 is YYEEEE in the germline V gene. The CDR3 spans 14 residues. V gave up 3 bases and J gave up 4 bases; unmatched junction bases: 4. For the CDR3, the DNA is TGTGCCAGCAGCTCCGGACTAGCGGAATACGAGCAGTACTTC. Encoded protein: CASSSGLAEYEQYF. Looking up the rest from reference TRBV5-6 and TRBJ2-7 gives the full variable domain: DAGVTQSPTHLIKTRGQQVTLRCSPKSGHDTVSWYQQALGQGPQFIFQYYEEEERQRGNFPDRFSGHQFPNYSSELNVNALLLGDSALYLCASSSGLAEYEQYFGPGTRLTVT.

Regarding this clone: The identical CDR3 is also encoded by other nucleotide sequences in the sample. The chain has TRBV5-1 and TRBJ1-2, with 8 bases aligning to TRBD1. The V segment lost 0 bases and the J segment 5 bases; nucleotides outside the gene matches: 3. This CDR3 contains 14 residues. The germline CDR1 and CDR2 sequences are SGHRS and YFSETQ. CDR3 sequence (DNA): TGCGCCAGCAGCTTGGAAGGGACAGGTTATGGCTACACCTTC. Its translation: CASSLEGTGYGYTF.

The chain employs TRBV10-3 and TRBJ2-1, with 8 bases that match TRBD1. Unmatched junction bases numbered 2, after V lost 4 bases and J lost 0 bases. The CDR3 length is 15 residues. From germline, CDR1 is ENHRY and CDR2 SYGVKD. The CDR3, as DNA: TGTGCCATCAGTGCTACAGGGGGCTCCTACAATGAGCAGTTCTTC. It translates to CAISATGGSYNEQFF.

The V gene is TRBV5-1, the J gene TRBJ2-2; 8 nucleotides match TRBD2. The junction had 5 bases not matched to a gene; V was cut back by 5 bases and J by 5 bases. Looked up from germline, CDR1 is SGHRS and CDR2 is YFSETQ. There are 14 residues in the CDR3. The CDR3 sequence is CASRLAGPTGELFF. As DNA, the CDR3 is TGCGCCAGCAGATTAGCGGGACCTACCGGGGAGCTGTTTTTT.

The chain couples TRBV3-1 (or the pseudogene TRBV3-2) to TRBJ2-7; D call uncertain. Germline CDR1 LGHDT, CDR2 YNNKEL (reference sequence). This CDR3 has 14 amino acids. The ends were cut back, 3 bases at V and 1 base at J, with 10 bases in the middle. The CDR3 region has the DNA TGTGCCAGCAGCCAGCTAGATGGGTCCTACGAGCAGTACTTC. This sequence encodes CASSQLDGSYEQYF.

The rearrangement uses TRBV9 and TRBJ2-7; 9 nucleotides match TRBD1. The CDR3 runs to 15 residues. Germline loops: CDR1 SGDLS, CDR2 YYNGEE. V was pared by 3 bases and J by 3 bases, with 7 bases of the junction left unmatched. This CDR3 reads CASSDSGTGSYEQYF. The DNA for the CDR3 is TGTGCCAGCAGCGACTCCGGGACAGGGAGCTACGAGCAGTACTTC.

CDR3 DNA: TGTGCCAGCAGCCAAGACCTGACAACCCGCTCGGAGCAGTACTTC. It codes for CASSQDLTTRSEQYF. The gene calls are TRBV3-1 (or the pseudogene TRBV3-2) and TRBJ2-7; unclear D gene. Germline V CDR1 and CDR2: LGHDT, YNNKEL (reference sequence). Trimming left V 0 bases short and J 7 bases short, with 16 bases between. This CDR3 comprises 15 residues.

This clone was counted only a few times. The rearrangement links TRBV2 to TRBJ1-2; D is possibly TRBD1 (5 bases). V was cut by 1 base and J by 5 bases, with 11 bases left in between. This CDR3 spans 14 amino acids. Germline CDR1 reads SNHLY; CDR2 reads FYNNEI. The CDR3 loop is CASSEGWQGYGYTF. CDR3 bases: TGTGCCAGCAGTGAAGGATGGCAGGGTTATGGCTACACCTTC.

Remarks on this clone: Other nucleotide sequences from this sample produce the same CDR3. The J gene is TRBJ1-5, the V gene TRBV23-1, with TRBD1 matching over 7 bases. TRBV23-1 is noted as an ORF with a role that remains uncertain. V lost 0 bases, J lost 3 bases, and 20 bases stayed unmatched. The CDR3 loop spans 21 amino acids. The CDR3 bases are TGCGCCAGCAGTCAATCGGGTCCCCCATCCGGGACAGATGGTAACAATCAGCCCCAGCATTTT. It codes for CASSQSGPPSGTDGNNQPQHF.